This TCR beta chain is drawn from a study of identical twins. Study results and limitations: Beta out-of-frame twin sharing showed a weaker excess. Those out-of-frame alpha sequences shared by twins showed an excess of low generation probability.

V shed 7 bases and J 11 bases; nucleotides not matched to a gene: 9. Germline lookup yields CDR1 LGHDT and CDR2 YNNKEL (reference sequence). The CDR3 is 14 amino acids. With no exceptions, donors were healthy Caucasians. TCRdb used MiXCR to reprocess the 5' RACE reads, holding one entry per CDR3 protein. The table records approximately 220,000 distinct CDR3 sequences, 6% to 9% of them present only once. In this sample, this clonotype turned up many times. What it binds is not known. These same records also appear under a second study, on yellow fever vaccine responses in identical twins.

The TCR comes from a woman younger than 35 in good health. The chain employs TRBV3-1 and TRBJ1-6; 9 bases map to TRBD1. The specimen sequenced was memory (CD45RO+) T cells sorted from blood. Here the CDR3 DNA reads TGTGCCAGCACTTTAGGACAGGGGTATCCACCCCTCCACTTT. Translated, it gives CASTLGQGYPPLHF.